The 5 T cell receptor beta chains listed next were all sequenced from one sample in a study of graft-versus-host responses after intestinal transplantation. Responders labeled with CFSE (approximately 200,000) were plated with approximately 200,000 irradiated, violet-dye-labeled stimulators. Some clones are missing from TCRdb's copy, which holds only in-frame ones; the method was immunoSEQ multiplex PCR. The table shows approximately 13,000 clones, with roughly 29% occurring only once. The starting material was alloreactive CD8+ T cells from a mixed lymphocyte reaction culture, obtained before intestinal transplant. This sample's subset: CFSE-low proliferating T cells sorted from approximately 6-day pre-transplant mixed lymphocyte reaction (GvH or HvG direction). The source of these receptors is a human patient who received an intestinal transplant.

This clone has more than one count but fewer than ten. The chain recombines TRBV27 with TRBJ2-3; 16 nucleotides match TRBD2. Germline CDR1 and CDR2: MNHEY and SMNVEV (reference sequence). V lost 5 bases, J lost 4 bases, and 6 bases stayed unmatched. This CDR3 has 17 residues. The CDR3 loop is CASSPGTSGGGADTQYF. CDR3 nucleotide sequence: TGTGCCAGCAGTCCTGGGACTAGCGGGGGGGGAGCAGATACGCAGTATTTT.

V usage is TRBV6-5 and J usage is TRBJ2-7; 8 nucleotides line up with TRBD1. CDR1 and CDR2 (germline): MNHEY, SVGAGI. This CDR3 spans 15 amino acids. Germline trimming cut 6 bases from V and 1 base from J; bases unmatched to any gene: 8. The DNA for the CDR3 is TGTGCCAGCAGCCAGAGACAGGGGTTTTCCTACGAGCAGTACTTC. It translates to CASSQRQGFSYEQYF.

The V call is TRBV28, the J call TRBJ2-7; 9 bases fit TRBD2. V trimming: 6 bases; J trimming: 2 bases; junction bases outside the gene matches: 2. Germline loops: CDR1 MDHEN, CDR2 SYDVKM. The CDR3 runs to 13 residues. CDR3 sequence: CASSAGGPYEQYF. The CDR3 DNA reads TGTGCCAGCAGCGCGGGAGGGCCCTACGAGCAGTACTTC.

The gene calls are TRBV4-1 and TRBJ1-5; TRBD1 might be the D (5 bases). The CDR3 consists of 15 residues. Trimming cost V 1 base and J 5 bases, with 12 bases left between them. In germline, CDR1 is MGHRA, CDR2 YSYEKL. CDR3 region: CASSQGPREDQPQHF. The CDR3 DNA reads as TGCGCCAGCAGCCAAGGACCCAGGGAAGATCAGCCCCAGCATTTT.

Only a few counts were recorded for this clone. V and J are TRBV4-1 and TRBJ2-1; the D call may be TRBD1 or TRBD2 (5 bases each). The CDR3 contains 17 residues. Germline V gene data show CDR1 as MGHRA and CDR2 as YSYEKL. The V end lost 5 bases, the J end lost 6 bases, and 23 bases lay between the germline ends. CDR3 in amino acids: CASSSPRGRSPFNEQFF. As DNA, the CDR3 is TGCGCCAGCAGCTCCCCCCGGGGCAGGTCACCGTTCAATGAGCAGTTCTTC.